This passage covers 30 T cell receptor beta chains from one sample sequenced in a study of response to subunit inactivated influenza vaccine. TCRdb ran MiXCR on the RT-PCR reads and lists one entry per CDR3 protein. The table shows about 190,000 distinct CDR3 sequences, with 14% occurring only once. The sample was CD8+ T cells sorted from PBMCs, taken more than 4 days after vaccination. These receptors all stem from a man in his fifties or sixties who received an inactivated influenza vaccine.

This clonotype was counted a few times. The chain joins TRBV30 to TRBJ2-7, with TRBD1 as a possible D gene (6 bases). V lost 1 base and J lost 0, with 10 bases in between. The germline V gene has CDR1 GTSNPN and CDR2 SVGIG (reference sequence). The CDR3 totals 14 residues. CDR3 DNA: TGTGCCTGGAGTGACAGGGAGAGCTCCTACGAGCAGTACTTC. It encodes CAWSDRESSYEQYF.

This clonotype was seen only a few times. The J gene is TRBJ1-1, the V gene TRBV14, with 7 bases aligning to TRBD1. CDR1 SGHDN and CDR2 FVKESK come from the germline V gene. V was clipped by 3 bases and J by 1 base; unmatched bases: 2. The CDR3 sequence is 14 residues long. CDR3 protein: CASSQTGKNTEAFF. The CDR3 nucleotides are TGTGCCAGCAGCCAGACAGGGAAGAACACTGAAGCTTTCTTT.

The chain uses TRBV27 and TRBJ1-1, with D possibly TRBD1 on 6 matching bases. The CDR3 runs 15 residues. Germline CDR1 and CDR2: MNHEY and SMNVEV (reference sequence). Between the trimmed V and J ends, which lost 5 bases and 3 bases, there was a span of 16 bases. The CDR3 spells CASSPLLAGDTEAFF. CDR3 nucleotide sequence: TGTGCCAGCAGTCCCCTACTGGCAGGGGACACTGAAGCTTTCTTT.

The V call is TRBV7-9, the J call TRBJ1-4; D may be TRBD1 (5 bases). Deletions cut 6 bases from V and 8 bases from J, with 19 bases between. CDR3 size: 15 residues. CDR1 is SEHNR and CDR2 is FQNEAQ in the germline V gene (reference sequence). CDR3 in amino acids: CASSYREGTGEKLFF. CDR3 nucleotides: TGTGCCAGCAGTTATAGGGAGGGGACGGGAGAAAAACTGTTTTTT.

This clonotype has only a few counts. This chain connects TRBV12-3 or TRBV12-4 to TRBJ1-2; TRBD1 might be the D (6 bases). V was cut by 6 bases and J by 4 bases, with 15 bases left in between. The length of the CDR3 is 14 residues. As DNA, the CDR3 is TGTGCCAGCAGCGCAGGGGCCCGTCTCTATGGCTACACCTTC. Translation gives CASSAGARLYGYTF.

The sample holds many counts of this clonotype. V and J are TRBV28 and TRBJ2-1; D remains ambiguous. Germline V CDR1 and CDR2: MDHEN, SYDVKM. The CDR3 covers 15 residues. Trimming pared 5 bases from V and 0 bases from J, leaving 11 bases between. CDR3 sequence reads: CASSPSWSSYNEQFF. The CDR3 DNA is TGTGCCAGCAGTCCCTCATGGAGCTCCTACAATGAGCAGTTCTTC.

This clonotype showed up just a few times. V is TRBV6-2 or TRBV6-3 and J is TRBJ2-3; D gene uncertain. Germline V lookup: CDR1 MNHEY, CDR2 SVGEGT. This CDR3 spans 13 amino acids. V shed 1 base and J shed 6 bases, with 8 bases lying between them. The CDR3 sequence is CASSYFQTDTQYF. The CDR3 nucleotides read TGTGCCAGCAGTTACTTCCAGACTGATACGCAGTATTTT.

The chain links TRBV4-1 to TRBJ2-1, with a weak D call TRBD1 (6 bases). This CDR3 spans 14 amino acids. Germline V gene sequence: CDR1 MGHRA, CDR2 YSYEKL. V dropped 1 base and J dropped 10 bases, with 14 bases sitting between them. CDR3 protein: CASSQVSGTGEQFF. CDR3 DNA: TGCGCCAGCAGCCAAGTGTCTGGCACAGGGGAGCAGTTCTTC.

The chain couples TRBV5-6 to TRBJ2-7; 8 bases line up with TRBD2. CDR3 length: 16 amino acids. With 2 bases clipped from V and 3 bases from J, the junction kept 10 bases outside the gene matches. Germline lookup yields CDR1 SGHDT and CDR2 YYEEEE. The CDR3 protein is CASSLNYGTRDYEQYF. CDR3 coding DNA: TGTGCCAGCAGCTTAAACTACGGGACTAGGGACTACGAGCAGTACTTC.

This clonotype has more than one count but fewer than ten. This chain links TRBV25-1 with TRBJ2-2; 8 positions agree with TRBD2. Germline CDR1 and CDR2: MGHDK and SYGVNS. CDR3 length equals 14 residues. The V and J ends lost 7 bases and 7 bases, in that order; junction bases with no gene match: 8. The CDR3 spells CASKTGGPDGELFF. CDR3 DNA: TGTGCCAGCAAAACGGGGGGGCCGGACGGGGAGCTGTTTTTT.

This clonotype was observed a handful of times. The chain links TRBV12-3 or TRBV12-4 to TRBJ2-2; 9 nucleotides align to TRBD2. V gave up 5 bases and J gave up 4 bases; unmatched junction bases: 8. The CDR3 is made up of 16 amino acids. As DNA, the CDR3 is TGTGCCAGCAGTCCCATGGAGCGGGGGGTCACCGGGGAGCTGTTTTTT. Amino acid sequence: CASSPMERGVTGELFF.

Many counts were recorded for this clonotype. The chain has TRBV29-1 and TRBJ2-1, with 7 bases lining up with TRBD1. J gave up 3 bases and V 6 bases, and 11 bases lay outside the gene matches. The germline V gene encodes CDR1 SQVTM and CDR2 ANQGSEA. The CDR3 length is 15 residues. CDR3 residues: CSVPPPGQIYNEQFF. CDR3 bases: TGCAGCGTCCCCCCTCCGGGACAGATCTACAATGAGCAGTTCTTC.

The chain links TRBV18 to TRBJ1-5; 9 nucleotides line up with TRBD1. This CDR3 is built from 15 residues. CDR1 is KGHSH, CDR2 LQKENI, per germline. The V segment lost 6 bases and the J segment 3 bases; nucleotides outside the gene matches: 6. This chain's CDR3 is CASSTGTGINQPQHF. CDR3 sequence (DNA): TGTGCCAGCTCTACCGGGACAGGGATCAATCAGCCCCAGCATTTT. The entire variable domain, with the rest obtained from reference TRBV18 and TRBJ1-5, is as follows: NAGVMQNPRHLVRRRGQEARLRCSPMKGHSHVYWYRQLPEEGLKFMVYLQKENIIDESGMPKERFSAEFPKEGPSILRIQQVVRGDSAAYFCASSTGTGINQPQHFGDGTRLSIL.

This clonotype was seen more than once but under ten times. V is TRBV11-2 and J is TRBJ2-1; D unclear. Germline loops: CDR1 SGHAT, CDR2 FQNNGV. This CDR3 spans 16 amino acids. V was clipped by 2 bases and J by 2 bases, with 13 bases between them. CDR3 loop: CASSLFGGYTYNEQFF. The CDR3 DNA reads TGTGCCAGCAGCTTATTTGGCGGATATACCTACAATGAGCAGTTCTTC.

In this sample, this clonotype turned up a few times. The chain joins TRBV4-1 to TRBJ2-1; D uncertain. The CDR3 sequence is 15 residues long. V was pared by 4 bases and J by 0 bases, with 10 bases between. Germline V CDR1 and CDR2: MGHRA, YSYEKL. The CDR3 here is CASSLQQSSYNEQFF. The CDR3 DNA reads TGCGCCAGCAGCCTACAGCAAAGCTCCTACAATGAGCAGTTCTTC.

This clonotype was detected many times. The CDR3 sequence is CASSPFGRTYEQYF. CDR3 in DNA: TGTGCCAGCAGCCCATTTGGACGGACCTACGAGCAGTACTTC. This chain uses TRBV7-2 with TRBJ2-7; D is unresolved. The V end lost 5 bases, the J end lost 2 bases, and 13 bases lay between the germline ends. CDR3 size: 14 residues. Germline CDR1 and CDR2: SGHTA and FQGNSA. The variable domain in full, with the rest retrieved from reference TRBV7-2 and TRBJ2-7, is GAGVSQSPSNKVTEKGKDVELRCDPISGHTALYWYRQSLGQGLEFLIYFQGNSAPDKSGLPSDRFSAERTGGSVSTLTIQRTQQEDSAVYLCASSPFGRTYEQYFGPGTRLTVT.

This rearrangement joins TRBV10-1 to TRBJ2-7; no definite D call. Trimming stripped 2 bases from V and 5 bases from J, with 7 bases between. The CDR3 has 12 residues. CDR1 is WNHNN, CDR2 SYGVQD, per germline (reference sequence). The CDR3 spells CASSEGFDEQYF. Written as DNA, the CDR3 is TGCGCCAGCAGTGAGGGGTTCGACGAGCAGTACTTC.

V usage is TRBV7-2 and J usage is TRBJ2-7, with TRBD2 matching over 7 bases. CDR3 length: 17 amino acids. The germline gives CDR1 SGHTA, CDR2 FQGNSA. Trimming took 6 bases from V and 2 from J; bases not matched to a gene: 16. This CDR3 is CASSSSSGGLVAYEQYF. Written as DNA, the CDR3 is TGTGCCAGCAGTTCCAGTAGCGGAGGACTAGTAGCCTACGAGCAGTACTTC.

The V call is TRBV9, the J call TRBJ2-4; D tentatively fits TRBD1 or TRBD2 (5 bases each). Germline loops: CDR1 SGDLS, CDR2 YYNGEE. Trimming shortened V by 0 bases and J by 5 bases, and 9 bases separated the two germline ends. This CDR3 is built from 14 residues. The CDR3 bases are TGTGCCAGCAGCGTAGGGAGAGGGGAAAACATTCAGTACTTC. Its protein product is CASSVGRGENIQYF.

In this sample, this clonotype turned up a few times. This chain connects TRBV20-1 to TRBJ2-1; D is perhaps TRBD1 (6 bases). V dropped 2 bases and J dropped 7 bases, with 18 bases sitting between them. The CDR3 is 15 residues long. CDR1 and CDR2 from the germline V gene are DFQATT and SNEGSKA (reference sequence). This CDR3 reads CSARIGQWVWNEQFF. CDR3 bases: TGCAGTGCTAGAATCGGACAGTGGGTGTGGAATGAGCAGTTCTTC.

The table lists this clonotype with many counts. V is TRBV12-3 or TRBV12-4 and J is TRBJ2-3; D is undetermined. The CDR3 contains 14 residues. Trimming pared 3 bases from V and 5 bases from J, leaving 12 bases between. CDR3 residues: CASSFRALGDTQYF. CDR3 nucleotide sequence: TGTGCCAGCAGTTTTCGGGCCCTCGGAGATACGCAGTATTTT.

V and J are TRBV7-9 and TRBJ2-7; D uncertain. The germline CDR1 and CDR2 sequences are SEHNR and FQNEAQ (reference sequence). The V end lost 3 bases, the J end lost 2 bases, and 11 bases lay between the germline ends. CDR3 length equals 14 residues. CDR3 DNA sequence: TGTGCCAGCAGCTTGGTTATCGGAACCTACGAGCAGTACTTC. It yields the protein CASSLVIGTYEQYF.

The CDR3 nucleotides are TGCGCCAGCAGCTGGGGACTAGCGGGGGCCCCGTACCAAGAGACCCAGTACTTC. Its protein product is CASSWGLAGAPYQETQYF. The chain carries TRBV5-1 and TRBJ2-5, with 14 positions matching TRBD2. With 3 bases clipped from V and 0 bases from J, the junction kept 7 bases outside the gene matches. There are 18 residues in the CDR3. In germline, CDR1 is SGHRS, CDR2 YFSETQ.

Written as DNA, the CDR3 is TGCAGTGCTAGAGACCCCGACAGAGACCAAGAGACCCAGTACTTC. Translating gives CSARDPDRDQETQYF. The chain couples TRBV20-1 to TRBJ2-5; perhaps TRBD1 as D (5 bases). This CDR3 spans 15 amino acids. Trimming cost V 0 bases and J 0 bases, with 11 bases left between them. CDR1 is DFQATT, CDR2 SNEGSKA, per germline (reference sequence).

Ten or more counts support this clonotype. V usage is TRBV12-3 or TRBV12-4 and J usage is TRBJ2-1; 7 bases are shared with TRBD1. Trimming cost V 3 bases and J 8 bases; bases outside gene matches: 7. This CDR3 is 14 amino acids long. The CDR3 sequence: CASSLTGDSDEQFF. DNA for the CDR3: TGTGCCAGCAGTTTGACCGGGGACAGCGATGAGCAGTTCTTC.

This clonotype was observed at least ten times. The genes are TRBV12-3 or TRBV12-4 and TRBJ1-5, with D possibly matching TRBD1 (5 bases). The CDR3 is made up of 15 amino acids. The V gene lost 5 bases and the J gene lost 3 bases, with 14 bases spanning the gap. This CDR3 reads CASSHSTAFNQPQHF. For the CDR3, the DNA is TGTGCCAGCAGTCACTCGACAGCTTTCAATCAGCCCCAGCATTTT.

The rearrangement joins TRBV20-1 to TRBJ1-3, with D possibly being TRBD1 (5 bases). The V end was cut by 0 bases, the J end by 4 bases, with 13 bases between. Germline CDR1 and CDR2: DFQATT and SNEGSKA (reference sequence). This CDR3 has 15 residues. For the CDR3, the DNA is TGCAGTGCTAGAGATCCCCAGGGCTTCGGAAACACCATATATTTT. This codes for CSARDPQGFGNTIYF.

This clonotype has a handful of counts. The chain joins TRBV6-2 or TRBV6-3 to TRBJ2-1, with TRBD1 matching over 8 bases. Germline V lookup: CDR1 MNHEY, CDR2 SVGEGT. The junction had 7 bases not matched to a gene; V was cut back by 2 bases and J by 7 bases. The CDR3 is 15 amino acids. The CDR3 bases are TGTGCCAGCAGTTACGGACAGGGTCCTACGAATGAGCAGTTCTTC. It encodes CASSYGQGPTNEQFF.

This clonotype was counted a few times. The chain has TRBV10-3 and TRBJ1-5; 9 bases map to TRBD1. The V gene's germline CDR1 is ENHRY and CDR2 SYGVKD. J was trimmed by 3 bases and V by 0 bases; bases with no gene match: 6. The CDR3 contains 17 residues. This chain's CDR3 is CAISESWDRDFNQPQHF. The CDR3 region has the DNA TGTGCCATCAGTGAGTCGTGGGACAGGGATTTCAATCAGCCCCAGCATTTT.

J is TRBJ2-7 and V is TRBV3-1, with TRBD1 matching over 7 bases. The CDR3 length is 15 residues. J gave up 6 bases and V 1 base, and 9 bases lay outside the gene matches. In germline, CDR1 is LGHDT, CDR2 YNNKEL (reference sequence). The DNA of the CDR3 is TGTGCCAGCAGCCAAGCCCGGACAGGTGGAGTCGAGCAGTACTTC. It codes for CASSQARTGGVEQYF.